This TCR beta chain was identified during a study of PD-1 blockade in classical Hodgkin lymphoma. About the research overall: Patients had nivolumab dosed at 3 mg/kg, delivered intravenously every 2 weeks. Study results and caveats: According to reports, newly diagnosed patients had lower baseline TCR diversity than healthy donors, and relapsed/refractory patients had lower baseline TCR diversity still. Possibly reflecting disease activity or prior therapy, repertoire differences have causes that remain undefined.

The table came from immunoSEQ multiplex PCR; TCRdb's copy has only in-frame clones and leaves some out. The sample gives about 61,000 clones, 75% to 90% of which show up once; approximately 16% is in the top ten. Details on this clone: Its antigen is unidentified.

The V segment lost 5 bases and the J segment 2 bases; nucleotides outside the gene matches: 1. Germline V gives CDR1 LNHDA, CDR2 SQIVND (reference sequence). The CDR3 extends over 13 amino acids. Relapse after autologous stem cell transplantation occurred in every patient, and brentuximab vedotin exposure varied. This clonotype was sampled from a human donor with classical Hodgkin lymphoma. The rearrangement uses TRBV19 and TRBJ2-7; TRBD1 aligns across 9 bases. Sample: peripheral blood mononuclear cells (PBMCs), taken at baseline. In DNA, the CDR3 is TGTGCCAGTAGTCGACAGGGGGCCTACGAGCAGTACTTC. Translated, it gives CASSRQGAYEQYF.